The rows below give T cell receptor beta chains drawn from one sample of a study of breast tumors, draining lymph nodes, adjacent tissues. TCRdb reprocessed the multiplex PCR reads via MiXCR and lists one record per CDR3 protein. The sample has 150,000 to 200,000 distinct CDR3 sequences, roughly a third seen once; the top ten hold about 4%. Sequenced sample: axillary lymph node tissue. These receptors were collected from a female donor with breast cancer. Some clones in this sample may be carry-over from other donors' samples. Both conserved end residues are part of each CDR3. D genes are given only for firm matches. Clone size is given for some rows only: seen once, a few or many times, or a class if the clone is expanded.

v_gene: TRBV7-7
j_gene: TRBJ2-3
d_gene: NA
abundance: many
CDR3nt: TGTGCTAGCAGCTTAGAGGTGGCAGATACGCAGTATTTT
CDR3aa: CASSLEVADTQYF

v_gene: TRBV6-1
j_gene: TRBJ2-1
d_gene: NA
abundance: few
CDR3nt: TGTGCCAGCAGTGAAGCGGGGTTCTACAATGAGCAGTTCTTC
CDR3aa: CASSEAGFYNEQFF

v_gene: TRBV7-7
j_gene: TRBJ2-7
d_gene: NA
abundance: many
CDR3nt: TGTGCTAGCAGCTTGGGGACGGATAGATACGAGCAGTACTTC
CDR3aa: CASSLGTDRYEQYF

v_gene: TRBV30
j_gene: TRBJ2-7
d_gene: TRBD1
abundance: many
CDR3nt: TGTGCCTGGAGTGTGGGACAGGGGAACGAGCAGTACTTC
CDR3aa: CAWSVGQGNEQYF

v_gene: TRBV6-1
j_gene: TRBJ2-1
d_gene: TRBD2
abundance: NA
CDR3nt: TGTGCCAGCAGTGAAGCGTGGTCTAGCGGGGGGCTGAGTGAGCAGTTCTTC
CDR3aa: CASSEAWSSGGLSEQFF

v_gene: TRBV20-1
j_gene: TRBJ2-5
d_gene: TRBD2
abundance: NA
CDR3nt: TGCAGTGCTAGGTCCGGGACTAGCGGGAGGGGAGAGACCCAGTACTTC
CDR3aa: CSARSGTSGRGETQYF

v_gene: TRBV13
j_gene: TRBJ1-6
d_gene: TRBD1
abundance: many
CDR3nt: TGTGCCAGCAGCCAGCACAGGGGATGGAATTCACCCCTCCACTTT
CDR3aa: CASSQHRGWNSPLHF

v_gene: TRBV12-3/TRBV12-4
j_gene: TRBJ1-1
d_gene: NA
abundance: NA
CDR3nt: TGTGCCAGCATCCAGGGAATGCACACTGAAGCTTTCTTT
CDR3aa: CASIQGMHTEAFF

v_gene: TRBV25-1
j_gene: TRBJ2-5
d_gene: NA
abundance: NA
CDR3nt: TGTGCCAGCCGGTCTAAGCTCCAAGAGACCCAGTACTTC
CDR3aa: CASRSKLQETQYF

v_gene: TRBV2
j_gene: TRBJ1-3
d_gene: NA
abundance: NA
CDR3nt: TGTGCCAGCAGAGATATGGGACCTAACTATGGCTACACCATATATTTT
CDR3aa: CASRDMGPNYGYTIYF

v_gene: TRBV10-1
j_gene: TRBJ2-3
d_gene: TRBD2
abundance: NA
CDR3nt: TGCGCTAGCGGGAGGGTTACAGATACGCAGTATTTT
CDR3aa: CASGRVTDTQYF

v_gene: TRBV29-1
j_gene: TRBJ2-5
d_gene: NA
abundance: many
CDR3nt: TGCAGCGTTGAAGGGGGAGCTAGCACGGAGACCCAGTACTTC
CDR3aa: CSVEGGASTETQYF

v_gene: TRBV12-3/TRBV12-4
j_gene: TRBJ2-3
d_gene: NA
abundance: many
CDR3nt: TGTGCCAGCAGTGAACGGGGCCGCCCGTCCCCCAGAGATACGCAGTATTTT
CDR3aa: CASSERGRPSPRDTQYF

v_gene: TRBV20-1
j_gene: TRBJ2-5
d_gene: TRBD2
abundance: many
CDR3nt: TGCAGTGCCACACTAGCGGCCAGGAGCCAAGAGACCCAGTACTTC
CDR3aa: CSATLAARSQETQYF

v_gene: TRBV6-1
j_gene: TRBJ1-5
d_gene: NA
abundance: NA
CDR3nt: TGTGCCAGTCGGGTACAGTACAATCAGCCCCAGCATTTT
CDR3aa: CASRVQYNQPQHF

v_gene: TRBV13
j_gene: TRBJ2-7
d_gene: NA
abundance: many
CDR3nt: TGTGCCAGCAGCTTAGAGAGGGATTCCTACGAGCAGTACTTC
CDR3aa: CASSLERDSYEQYF

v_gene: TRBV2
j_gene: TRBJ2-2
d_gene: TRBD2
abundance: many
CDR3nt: TGTGCCAGTACCCTTCCGCAGTCCGAGCGGGGGGTTATCGCGAACACCGGGGAGCTGTTTTTT
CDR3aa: CASTLPQSERGVIANTGELFF

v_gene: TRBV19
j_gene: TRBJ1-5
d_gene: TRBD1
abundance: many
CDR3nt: TGTGCCAGTAGCAAGGGACAGGGGCAGTATCAGCCCCAGCATTTT
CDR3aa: CASSKGQGQYQPQHF

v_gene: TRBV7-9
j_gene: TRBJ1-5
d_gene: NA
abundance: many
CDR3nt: TGTGCCAGCAGCTTCGGGGGGGGGCCCCAGCATTTT
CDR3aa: CASSFGGGPQHF

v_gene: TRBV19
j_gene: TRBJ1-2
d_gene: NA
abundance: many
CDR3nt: TGTGCCAGTAGTATCGGGCGGTACAGGAGAAACTATGGCTACACCTTC
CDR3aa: CASSIGRYRRNYGYTF

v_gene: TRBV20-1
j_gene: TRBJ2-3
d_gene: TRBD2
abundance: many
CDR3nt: TGCAGTGCTAGACCCGCGGGGACTAGCATCCCAGATACGCAGTATTTT
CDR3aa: CSARPAGTSIPDTQYF

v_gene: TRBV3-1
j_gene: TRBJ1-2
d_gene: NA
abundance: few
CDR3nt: TGTGCCAGCAGCCAAGGTCCAGGACGGAGAGCTAACTATGGCTACACCTTC
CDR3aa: CASSQGPGRRANYGYTF

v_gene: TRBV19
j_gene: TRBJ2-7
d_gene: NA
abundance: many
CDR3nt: TGTGCCAGTAGCCCGGGACCAGACCCCTACGAGCAGTACTTC
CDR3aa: CASSPGPDPYEQYF

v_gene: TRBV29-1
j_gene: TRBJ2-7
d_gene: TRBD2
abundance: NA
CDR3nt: TGCAGCGTTGAAGAGCGGCTAGCGGGAGTGTCCTACGAGCAGTACTTC
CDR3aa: CSVEERLAGVSYEQYF

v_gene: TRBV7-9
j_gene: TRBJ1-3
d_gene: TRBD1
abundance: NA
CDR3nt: TGTGCCAGCAGGTCAGGGGGCAGGGGAAACACCATATATTTT
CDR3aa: CASRSGGRGNTIYF

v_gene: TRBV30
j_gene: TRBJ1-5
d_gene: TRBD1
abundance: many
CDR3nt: TGTGCCTGGAGCCACGGGACAGGCAATCAGCCCCAGCATTTT
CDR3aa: CAWSHGTGNQPQHF

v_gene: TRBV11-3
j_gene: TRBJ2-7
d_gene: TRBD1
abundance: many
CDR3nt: TGTGCCAGCAGCCCGACGATCGGAACAGGGGCCGAGCAGTACTTC
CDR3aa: CASSPTIGTGAEQYF

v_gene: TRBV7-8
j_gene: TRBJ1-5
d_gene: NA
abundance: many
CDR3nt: TGTGCCAGCAGCTTAGGGCAACAGCCCCAGCATTTT
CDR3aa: CASSLGQQPQHF

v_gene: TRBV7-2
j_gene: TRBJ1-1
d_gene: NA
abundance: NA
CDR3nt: TGTGCCAGCAGCTGGCGTAGGAACACTGAAGCTTTCTTT
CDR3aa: CASSWRRNTEAFF

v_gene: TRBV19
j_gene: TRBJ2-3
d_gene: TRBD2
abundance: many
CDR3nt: TGTGCCAGTACCCGTGGTAGCGGGTATAGCACAGATACGCAGTATTTT
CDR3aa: CASTRGSGYSTDTQYF

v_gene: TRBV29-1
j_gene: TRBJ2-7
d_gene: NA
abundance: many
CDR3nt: TGCAGCGTTGATGACGGAACCTACGAGCAGTACTTC
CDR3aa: CSVDDGTYEQYF

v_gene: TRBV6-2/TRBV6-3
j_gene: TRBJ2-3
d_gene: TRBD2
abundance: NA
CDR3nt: TGTGCCAGCAGATCTGCCAGCGGGGGCCTCCCAGATACGCAGTATTTT
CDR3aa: CASRSASGGLPDTQYF

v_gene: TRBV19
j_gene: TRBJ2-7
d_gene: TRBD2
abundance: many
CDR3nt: TGTGCCAGTAGTATTACGGGGGGGACCTACGAGCAGTACTTC
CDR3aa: CASSITGGTYEQYF

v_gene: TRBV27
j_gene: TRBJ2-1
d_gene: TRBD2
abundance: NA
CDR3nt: TGTGCCAGCGGCTTAGGCGGGGGGTCCTACAATGAGCAGTTCTTC
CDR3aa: CASGLGGGSYNEQFF

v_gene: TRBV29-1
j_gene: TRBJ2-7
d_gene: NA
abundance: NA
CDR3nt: TGCAGCGTCCGGGGGGCGGGTAGCTCCTACGAGCAGTACTTC
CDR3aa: CSVRGAGSSYEQYF

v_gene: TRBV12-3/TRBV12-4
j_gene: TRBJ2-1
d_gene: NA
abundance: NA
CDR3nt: TGTGCCAGCTCTGCCGCAGGGGCCCTTTACAATGTGCAGTTCTTC
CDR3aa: CASSAAGALYNVQFF

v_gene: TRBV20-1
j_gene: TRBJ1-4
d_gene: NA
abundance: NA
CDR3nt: TGCAGTGCCAGACAAGGGGCGGGAGAAAAACTGTTTTTT
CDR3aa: CSARQGAGEKLFF

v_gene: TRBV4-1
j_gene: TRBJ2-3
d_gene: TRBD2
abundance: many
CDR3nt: TGCGCCAGCAGCCAGCTAGCGGGGGGCGATAAGCAGTATTTT
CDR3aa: CASSQLAGGDKQYF

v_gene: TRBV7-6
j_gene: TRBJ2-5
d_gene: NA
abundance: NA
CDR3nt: TGTGCCAGCAGCACCGAATCGGGCCTTGGAAGGGTATCACCCCGGGAGACCCAGTACTTC
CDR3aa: CASSTESGLGRVSPRETQYF

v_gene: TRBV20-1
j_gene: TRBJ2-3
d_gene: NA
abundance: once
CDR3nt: TGCAGTGCTAGAGTTAGGGGATGGATGGGGGCAGATACGCAGTATTTT
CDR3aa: CSARVRGWMGADTQYF

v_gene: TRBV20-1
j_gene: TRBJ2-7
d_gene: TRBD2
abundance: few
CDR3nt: TGCAGTGCTGGATGGCGGGAGGTTTCCTCCGAGCAGTACTTC
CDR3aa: CSAGWREVSSEQYF